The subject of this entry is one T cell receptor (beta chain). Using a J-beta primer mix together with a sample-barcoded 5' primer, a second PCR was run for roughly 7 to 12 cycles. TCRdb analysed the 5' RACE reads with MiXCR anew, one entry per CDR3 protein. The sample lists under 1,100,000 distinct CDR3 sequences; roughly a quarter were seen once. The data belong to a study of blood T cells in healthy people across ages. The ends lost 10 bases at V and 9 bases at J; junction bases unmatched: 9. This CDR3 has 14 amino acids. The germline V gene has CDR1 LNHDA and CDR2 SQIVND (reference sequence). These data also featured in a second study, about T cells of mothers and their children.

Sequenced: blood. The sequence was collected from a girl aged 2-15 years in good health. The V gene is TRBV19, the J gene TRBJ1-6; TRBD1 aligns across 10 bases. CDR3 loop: CATSGQGVGSPLHF. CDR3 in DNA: TGTGCCACTAGCGGACAGGGGGTAGGTTCACCCCTCCACTTT.